Below, 24 T cell receptor beta chains from the same sample are listed, as sequenced in a study of T cell changes during pregnancy in multiple sclerosis. The table came from immunoSEQ multiplex PCR; TCRdb's copy has only in-frame clones and leaves some out. The repertoire holds under 15,000 clones, with roughly 90% as singletons. Specimen: CD8+ T cells from peripheral blood mononuclear cells, collected in the first trimester of pregnancy. These TCRs come from a female donor with multiple sclerosis, enrolled in a pregnancy study.

This clone was recorded only once. The chain joins TRBV4-1 to TRBJ2-1, with 7 bases aligning to TRBD2. This CDR3 contains 16 residues. Trimming cost V 4 bases and J 0 bases; bases outside gene matches: 6. Germline assignment: CDR1 MGHRA and CDR2 YSYEKL. The DNA for the CDR3 is TGCGCCAGCAGCCCTCTAGGCGGGGGCTCCTACAATGAGCAGTTCTTC. This codes for CASSPLGGGSYNEQFF.

This clone was recorded only once. This rearrangement joins TRBV5-6 to TRBJ2-7; D gene uncertain. Germline V gives CDR1 SGHDT, CDR2 YYEEEE. V lost 2 bases to trimming and J lost 4 bases, with 7 bases between them. CDR3 size: 12 residues. The CDR3 bases are TGTGCCAGCAGCTTAGGAGATTACGAGCAGTACTTC. This gives the protein CASSLGDYEQYF.

This clone was detected only once. V and J are TRBV2 and TRBJ1-1, with TRBD1 identical over 9 bases. V was pared by 9 bases and J by 0 bases, with 8 bases of the junction left unmatched. Germline-derived CDR1 and CDR2 are SNHLY and FYNNEI. CDR3 length: 15 residues. The CDR3 loop is CARGTGKTMNTEAFF. CDR3 nucleotide sequence: TGTGCCAGGGGGACAGGGAAAACCATGAACACTGAAGCTTTCTTT.

The J gene is TRBJ1-1, the V gene TRBV14; D gene unclear. V was trimmed by 6 bases and J by 0 bases, leaving 11 bases between them. Looked up from germline, CDR1 is SGHDN and CDR2 is FVKESK. The CDR3 covers 14 residues. The CDR3 region has the DNA TGTGCCAGCAGGCCTACTCGAGTGAACACTGAAGCTTTCTTT. Translated, it gives CASRPTRVNTEAFF.

This clone was detected once. The rearrangement links TRBV4-2 to TRBJ2-1; D remains ambiguous. The CDR3 contains 13 residues. The V end was cut by 1 base, the J end by 3 bases, with 4 bases between. In germline, CDR1 is LGHNA, CDR2 YNFKEQ. The CDR3 protein is CASSQGGYNEQFF. CDR3 bases: TGTGCCAGCAGCCAAGGAGGCTACAATGAGCAGTTCTTC.

The chain recombines TRBV13 with TRBJ1-6, with D unresolved. The length of the CDR3 is 17 residues. Germline V CDR1 and CDR2: PRHDT, FYEKMQ (reference sequence). Trimming removed 0 bases at V and 7 bases at J, with 16 bases between. CDR3 protein: CASSLGNPGSGNSPLHF. The CDR3 nucleotides read TGTGCCAGCAGCTTAGGAAACCCGGGCAGCGGGAATTCACCCCTCCACTTT.

The genes are TRBV6-6 and TRBJ1-3; D might be TRBD1 (5 bases). The length of the CDR3 is 15 residues. The germline CDR1 and CDR2 sequences are MNHNY and SVGAGI (reference sequence). Trimming cost V 7 bases and J 2 bases, with 15 bases left between them. CDR3 in amino acids: CASITGQRAGNTIYF. CDR3 coding DNA: TGTGCCAGCATAACAGGCCAAAGGGCTGGAAACACCATATATTTT.

This chain links TRBV7-9 with TRBJ2-2, with D perhaps matching TRBD1 (5 bases). The CDR3 is made up of 17 amino acids. Deletions cut 5 bases from V and 3 bases from J, with 19 bases between. Germline CDR1 and CDR2: SEHNR and FQNEAQ (reference sequence). The CDR3 coding sequence is TGTGCCAGCAGCATTAGGCAGCAGGGATACGACACCGGGGAGCTGTTTTTT. As protein: CASSIRQQGYDTGELFF.

The gene calls are TRBV7-2 and TRBJ2-7; weak D call: TRBD1 (5 bases). Germline CDR1 is SGHTA and CDR2 is FQGNSA. Trimming took off 1 base at V and 5 bases at J, with 15 bases between the two ends. This CDR3 is 15 amino acids long. The CDR3 DNA reads as TGTGCCAGCAGCTTAGTTGCAGGGCCAAGGCACGAGCAGTACTTC. Amino acid sequence: CASSLVAGPRHEQYF.

The V call is TRBV5-1, the J call TRBJ1-1; D might be TRBD1 (5 bases). The CDR3 extends over 13 amino acids. The V end lost 5 bases, the J end lost 5 bases, and 13 bases lay between the germline ends. The germline V gene has CDR1 SGHRS and CDR2 YFSETQ. The CDR3 protein is CASRGQGGTEAFF. The CDR3 nucleotides are TGCGCCAGCAGAGGGCAGGGAGGTACTGAAGCTTTCTTT.

This rearrangement joins TRBV5-6 to TRBJ2-5, with TRBD1 matching over 7 bases. This CDR3 region has 15 residues. V was clipped by 3 bases and J by 2 bases; unmatched bases: 7. From germline, CDR1 is SGHDT and CDR2 YYEEEE. This CDR3 reads CASSSDRVWQETQYF. DNA for the CDR3: TGTGCCAGCAGCTCTGACAGGGTTTGGCAAGAGACCCAGTACTTC.

This clone was seen a single time. This rearrangement joins TRBV7-8 to TRBJ1-1; maybe TRBD1 (5 bases). The CDR3 has 16 residues. Trimming cost V 6 bases and J 0 bases, with 17 bases left between them. Per the germline V gene, CDR1 is SGHVS and CDR2 is FQNEAQ. DNA of the CDR3: TGTGCCAGCAGGCGGGGAGGAAGGGGTTTGAACACTGAAGCTTTCTTT. Protein: CASRRGGRGLNTEAFF. Looking up the rest from reference TRBV7-8 and TRBJ1-1 gives the full variable domain: GAGVSQSPRYKVAKRGQDVALRCDPISGHVSLFWYQQALGQGPEFLTYFQNEAQLDKSGLPSDRFFAERPEGSVSTLKIQRTQQEDSAVYLCASRRGGRGLNTEAFFGQGTRLTVV.

The chain links TRBV2 to TRBJ1-1; D is unresolved. CDR1 is SNHLY and CDR2 is FYNNEI in the germline V gene. The CDR3 length is 12 residues. V was trimmed by 0 bases and J by 9 bases, leaving 8 bases between them. CDR3 in DNA: TGTGCCAGCAGTGAAGCAGGCAGGAAAGCTTTCTTT. It is translated as CASSEAGRKAFF.

V and J are TRBV5-1 and TRBJ1-2; the match to TRBD1 covers 7 bases. The V gene's germline CDR1 is SGHRS and CDR2 YFSETQ. The CDR3 contains 13 residues. V lost 4 bases to trimming and J lost 8 bases; unmatched junction nucleotides: 8. CDR3 sequence: CASSLGGVRGYTF. The CDR3 DNA is TGCGCCAGCAGCCTAGGGGGCGTGAGGGGCTACACCTTC. The full variable domain, its missing parts supplied by reference TRBV5-1 and TRBJ1-2, is KAGVTQTPRYLIKTRGQQVTLSCSPISGHRSVSWYQQTPGQGLQFLFEYFSETQRNKGNFPGRFSGRQFSNSRSEMNVSTLELGDSALYLCASSLGGVRGYTFGSGTRLTVV.

The CDR3 reads CASSPNFGSGNTEAFF. CDR3 DNA sequence: TGTGCCAGCTCACCTAATTTCGGCAGCGGAAACACTGAAGCTTTCTTT. The V and J genes are TRBV18 and TRBJ1-1; no reliable D call. V shed 3 bases and J shed 2 bases, with 16 bases lying between them. Per germline, CDR1 KGHSH and CDR2 LQKENI. This CDR3 region has 16 residues.

The chain is built from TRBV27 and TRBJ2-1; 7 bases line up with TRBD1. The V segment lost 7 bases and the J segment 9 bases; nucleotides outside the gene matches: 15. The CDR3 consists of 15 residues. Per germline, CDR1 MNHEY and CDR2 SMNVEV (reference sequence). In DNA form, the CDR3 reads TGTGCCAGCATTAGAAACAGGGGCGGCTTTAGTGAGCAGTTCTTC. Protein: CASIRNRGGFSEQFF.

By share of the sample, this clone is medium-sized. This chain links TRBV11-2 with TRBJ2-7, with D tentatively TRBD2 (7 bases). With 1 base removed from V and 3 bases from J, the gap between germline ends came to 19 bases. The CDR3 is 17 amino acids. CDR1 is SGHAT and CDR2 is FQNNGV in the germline V gene. The CDR3 DNA reads TGTGCCAGCAGCTTAGGCACCCCGGGGGGCTGGGTCTACGAGCAGTACTTC. Amino acids: CASSLGTPGGWVYEQYF.

The chain recombines TRBV5-6 with TRBJ1-4; a weak D match, TRBD1 (6 bases). CDR1 and CDR2 from the germline V gene are SGHDT and YYEEEE. With 0 bases removed from V and 5 bases from J, the gap between germline ends came to 11 bases. The CDR3 is made up of 15 amino acids. CDR3 protein: CASSLEGVLNEKLFF. CDR3 in DNA: TGTGCCAGCAGCTTGGAGGGGGTCTTGAATGAAAAACTGTTTTTT.

This clone came up once. The chain carries TRBV27 and TRBJ2-2; 7 bases align to TRBD1. After removal of 9 bases from V and 5 bases from J, the junction contained 12 bases not matched to a gene. CDR3 length equals 15 residues. The germline gives CDR1 MNHEY, CDR2 SMNVEV (reference sequence). The CDR3 here is CASFSPGTATGELFF. The CDR3 DNA follows: TGTGCCAGTTTCTCCCCTGGGACAGCTACCGGGGAGCTGTTTTTT.

This clone was picked up one time. V is TRBV29-1 and J is TRBJ2-3; D perhaps matches TRBD2 (5 bases). CDR3 length: 18 residues. Deletions cut 4 bases from V and 2 bases from J, with 25 bases between. Germline lookup yields CDR1 SQVTM and CDR2 ANQGSEA. In DNA, the CDR3 is TGCAGCGTTGTAAGTAGTCGACTACCAACTGACAACACAGATACGCAGTATTTT. It yields the protein CSVVSSRLPTDNTDTQYF.

This clone has a handful of counts. The CDR3 here is CASSLKARGNGYTF. In DNA, the CDR3 is TGTGCCAGCAGCCTAAAAGCAAGGGGGAATGGCTACACCTTC. The chain has TRBV2 and TRBJ1-2; weak D call: TRBD1 (6 bases). Between the trimmed V and J ends, which lost 6 bases and 6 bases, there was a span of 17 bases. Germline assignment: CDR1 SNHLY and CDR2 FYNNEI. The CDR3 length is 14 residues.

This chain links TRBV4-3 with TRBJ1-1; D unresolved. CDR1 and CDR2 from the germline V gene are LGHNA and YSLEER. This CDR3 contains 16 residues. Between the trimmed V and J ends, which lost 6 bases and 1 base, there was a span of 18 bases. The CDR3 protein is CASRPRVAEWNTEAFF. CDR3 DNA: TGCGCCAGCAGGCCAAGAGTAGCGGAATGGAACACTGAAGCTTTCTTT.

This chain joins TRBV4-3 and TRBJ2-7; D may be TRBD1 (5 bases). Germline V lookup: CDR1 LGHNA, CDR2 YSLEER. Between the trimmed V and J ends, which lost 0 bases and 3 bases, there was a span of 12 bases. The CDR3 is 15 residues long. The CDR3 bases are TGCGCCAGCAGCCAAGACCTCCAGGGTTTCTACGAGCAGTACTTC. This translates into CASSQDLQGFYEQYF.

The chain carries TRBV4-1 and TRBJ1-1; possible D gene TRBD1, 5 bases. This CDR3 is built from 15 residues. The germline CDR1 and CDR2 sequences are MGHRA and YSYEKL. V was shortened by 1 base and J by 4 bases, with 13 bases between the two germline ends. The CDR3 here is CASSQVWQGSTEAFF. The DNA for the CDR3 is TGCGCCAGCAGCCAAGTTTGGCAGGGATCCACTGAAGCTTTCTTT.